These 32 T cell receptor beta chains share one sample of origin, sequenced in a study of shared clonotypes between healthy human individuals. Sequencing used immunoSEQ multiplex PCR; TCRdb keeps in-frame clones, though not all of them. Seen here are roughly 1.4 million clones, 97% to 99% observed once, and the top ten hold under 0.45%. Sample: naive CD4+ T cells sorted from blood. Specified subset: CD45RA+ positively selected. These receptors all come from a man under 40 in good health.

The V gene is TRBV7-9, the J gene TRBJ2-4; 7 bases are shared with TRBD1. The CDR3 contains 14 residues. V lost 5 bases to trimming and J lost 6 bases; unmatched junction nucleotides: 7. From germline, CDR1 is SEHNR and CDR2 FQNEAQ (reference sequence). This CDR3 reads CASSPGQYSNIQYF. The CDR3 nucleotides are TGTGCCAGCAGCCCGGGACAGTACTCAAACATTCAGTACTTC.

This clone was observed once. The CDR3 DNA reads as TGTGCCAGCAGCCCTCTTGCGGGGGTAGTAAGGTTGGACTATGGCTACACCTTC. Protein product: CASSPLAGVVRLDYGYTF. The chain carries TRBV27 and TRBJ1-2, with D perhaps TRBD1 (5 bases). The CDR3 is 18 amino acids. The V end lost 6 bases, the J end lost 3 bases, and 26 bases lay between the germline ends. Germline values: CDR1 MNHEY, CDR2 SMNVEV (reference sequence).

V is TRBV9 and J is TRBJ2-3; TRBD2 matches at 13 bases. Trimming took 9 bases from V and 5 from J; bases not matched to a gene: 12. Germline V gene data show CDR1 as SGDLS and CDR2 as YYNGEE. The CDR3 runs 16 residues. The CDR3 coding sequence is TGTGCCATCGGACTAGCGGGAGAGACGGGGCAAGATACGCAGTATTTT. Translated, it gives CAIGLAGETGQDTQYF.

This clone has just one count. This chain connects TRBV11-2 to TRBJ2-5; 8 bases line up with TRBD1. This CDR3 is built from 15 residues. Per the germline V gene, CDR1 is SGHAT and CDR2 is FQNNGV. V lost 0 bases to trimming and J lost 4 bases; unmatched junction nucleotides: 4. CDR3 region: CASSLDPGQGETQYF. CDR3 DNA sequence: TGTGCCAGCAGCTTAGATCCCGGACAGGGAGAGACCCAGTACTTC.

CDR3 residues: CASLPGGGLNGYTF. The CDR3 DNA follows: TGTGCCAGTCTCCCTGGCGGGGGGCTTAATGGCTACACCTTC. The rearrangement links TRBV28 to TRBJ1-2, with D tentatively TRBD1 (6 bases). The CDR3 is 14 residues long. Germline V lookup: CDR1 MDHEN, CDR2 SYDVKM. Deletions cut 9 bases from V and 6 bases from J, with 20 bases between.

The CDR3 reads CASSVDPFHLTDTQYF. The CDR3 DNA reads as TGTGCCAGCAGCGTAGATCCCTTCCATTTGACAGATACGCAGTATTTT. The chain uses TRBV9 and TRBJ2-3; D gene uncertain. V was clipped by 0 bases and J by 3 bases, with 14 bases between them. Looked up from germline, CDR1 is SGDLS and CDR2 is YYNGEE. CDR3 size: 16 residues.

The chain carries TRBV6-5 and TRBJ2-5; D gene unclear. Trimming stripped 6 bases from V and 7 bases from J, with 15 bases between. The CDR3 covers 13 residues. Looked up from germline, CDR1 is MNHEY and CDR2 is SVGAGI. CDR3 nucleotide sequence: TGTGCCAGCAGGCCAGCTGACCCACGGACCCAGTACTTC. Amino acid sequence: CASRPADPRTQYF.

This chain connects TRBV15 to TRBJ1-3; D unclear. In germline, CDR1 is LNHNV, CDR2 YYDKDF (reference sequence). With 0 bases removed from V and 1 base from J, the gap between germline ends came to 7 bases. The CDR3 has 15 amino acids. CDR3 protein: CATSRDVQSGNTIYF. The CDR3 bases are TGTGCCACCAGCAGAGACGTTCAGTCTGGAAACACCATATATTTT.

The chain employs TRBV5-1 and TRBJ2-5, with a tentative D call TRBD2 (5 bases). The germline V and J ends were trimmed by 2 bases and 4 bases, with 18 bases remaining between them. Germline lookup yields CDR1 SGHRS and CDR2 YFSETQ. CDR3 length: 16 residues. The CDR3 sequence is CASSLAVGELAETQYF. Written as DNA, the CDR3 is TGCGCCAGCAGCTTAGCGGTCGGAGAGTTGGCAGAGACCCAGTACTTC.

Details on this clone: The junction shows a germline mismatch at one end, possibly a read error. The CDR3 DNA sequence: TGCGCCAGCAATGAGGGGACCGGGGAGCTGTTTTTT. Protein: CASNEGTGELFF. V is TRBV10-1 and J is TRBJ2-2; TRBD1 or TRBD2 may be the D gene (5 bases each). Germline V CDR1 and CDR2: WNHNN, SYGVQD (reference sequence). This CDR3 contains 12 residues.

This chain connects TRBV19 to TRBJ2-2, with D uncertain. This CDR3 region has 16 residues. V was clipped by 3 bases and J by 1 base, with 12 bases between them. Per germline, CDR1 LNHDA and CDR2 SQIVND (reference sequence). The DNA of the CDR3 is TGTGCCAGTAGTATCTTAGGGCCCGGGAACACCGGGGAGCTGTTTTTT. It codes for CASSILGPGNTGELFF.

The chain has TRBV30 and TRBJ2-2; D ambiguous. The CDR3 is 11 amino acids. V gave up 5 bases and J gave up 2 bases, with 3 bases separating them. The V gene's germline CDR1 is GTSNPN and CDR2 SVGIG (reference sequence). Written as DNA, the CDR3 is TGTGCCTGGGGCAACACCGGGGAGCTGTTTTTT. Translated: CAWGNTGELFF.

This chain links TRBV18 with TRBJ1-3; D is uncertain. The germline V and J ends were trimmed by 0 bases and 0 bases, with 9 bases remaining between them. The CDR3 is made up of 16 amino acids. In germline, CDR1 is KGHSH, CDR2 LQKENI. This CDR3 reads CASSPPYSSSGNTIYF. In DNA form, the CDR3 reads TGTGCCAGCTCACCACCCTACTCAAGCTCTGGAAACACCATATATTTT.

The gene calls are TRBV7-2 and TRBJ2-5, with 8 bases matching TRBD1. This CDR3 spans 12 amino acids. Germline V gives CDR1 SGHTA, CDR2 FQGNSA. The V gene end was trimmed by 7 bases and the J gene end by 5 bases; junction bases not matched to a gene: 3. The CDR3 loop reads CASTHRGETQYF. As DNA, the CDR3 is TGTGCCAGCACGCACAGGGGGGAGACCCAGTACTTC.

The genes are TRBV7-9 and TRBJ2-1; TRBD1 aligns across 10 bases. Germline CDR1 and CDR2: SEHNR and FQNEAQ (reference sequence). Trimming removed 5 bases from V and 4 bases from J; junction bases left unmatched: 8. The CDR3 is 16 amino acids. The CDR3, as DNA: TGTGCCAGCAGCCCGACGCGGGACAGGGGTTACAATGAGCAGTTCTTC. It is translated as CASSPTRDRGYNEQFF.

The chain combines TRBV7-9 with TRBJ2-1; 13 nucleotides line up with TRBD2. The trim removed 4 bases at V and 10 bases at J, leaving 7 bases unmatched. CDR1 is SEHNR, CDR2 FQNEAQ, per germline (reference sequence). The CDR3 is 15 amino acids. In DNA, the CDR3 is TGTGCCAGCAGCTCGCCGGGACTAGCGGGACAGGAGCAGTTCTTC. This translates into CASSSPGLAGQEQFF. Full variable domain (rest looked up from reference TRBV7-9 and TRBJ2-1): DTGVSQNPRHKITKRGQNVTFRCDPISEHNRLYWYRQTLGQGPEFLTYFQNEAQLEKSRLLSDRFSAERPKGSFSTLEIQRTEQGDSAMYLCASSSPGLAGQEQFFGPGTRLTVL.

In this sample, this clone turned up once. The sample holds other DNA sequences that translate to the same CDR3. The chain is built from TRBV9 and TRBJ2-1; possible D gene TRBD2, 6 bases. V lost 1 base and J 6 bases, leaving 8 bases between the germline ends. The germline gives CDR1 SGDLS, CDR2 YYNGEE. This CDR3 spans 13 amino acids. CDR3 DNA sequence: TGTGCCAGCAGCGTATCCGGGAGCAATGAGCAGTTCTTC. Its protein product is CASSVSGSNEQFF.

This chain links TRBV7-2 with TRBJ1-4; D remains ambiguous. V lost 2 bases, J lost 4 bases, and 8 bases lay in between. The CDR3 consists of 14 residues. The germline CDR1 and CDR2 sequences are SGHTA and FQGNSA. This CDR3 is CASSLNSRNEKLFF. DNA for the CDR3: TGTGCCAGCAGCTTAAACAGCCGTAATGAAAAACTGTTTTTT.

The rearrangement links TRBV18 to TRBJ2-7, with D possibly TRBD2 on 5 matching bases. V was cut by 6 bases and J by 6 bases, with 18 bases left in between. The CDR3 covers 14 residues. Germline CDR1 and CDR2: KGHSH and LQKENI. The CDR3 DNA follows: TGTGCCAGCTCGGGAGACCATGGATCTAGCGAGCAGTACTTC. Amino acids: CASSGDHGSSEQYF.

CDR3 protein: CASSRDGVSTDTQYF. The CDR3, as DNA: TGTGCCAGCAGCCGGGACGGGGTTAGCACAGATACGCAGTATTTT. The J gene is TRBJ2-3, the V gene TRBV11-2, with D possibly called TRBD1 or TRBD2 (5 bases each). CDR1 is SGHAT and CDR2 is FQNNGV in the germline V gene. This CDR3 is built from 15 residues. Trimming shortened V by 5 bases and J by 0 bases, and 12 bases separated the two germline ends.

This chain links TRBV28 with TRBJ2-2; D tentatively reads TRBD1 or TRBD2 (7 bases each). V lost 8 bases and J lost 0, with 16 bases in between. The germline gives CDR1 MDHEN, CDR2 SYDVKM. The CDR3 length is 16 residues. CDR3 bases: TGTGCCAGCTCTCAGGGGGGGTTAGCGAACACCGGGGAGCTGTTTTTT. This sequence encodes CASSQGGLANTGELFF.

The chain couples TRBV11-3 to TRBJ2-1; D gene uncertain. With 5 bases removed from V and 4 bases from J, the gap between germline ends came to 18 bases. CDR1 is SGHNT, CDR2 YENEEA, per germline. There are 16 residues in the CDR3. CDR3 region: CASSEIYVRFYNEQFF. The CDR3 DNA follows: TGTGCCAGCAGCGAGATCTACGTTCGCTTTTACAATGAGCAGTTCTTC. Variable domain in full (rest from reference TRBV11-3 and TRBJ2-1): EAGVVQSPRYKIIEKKQPVAFWCNPISGHNTLYWYLQNLGQGPELLIRYENEEAVDDSQLPKDRFSAERLKGVDSTLKIQPAELGDSAVYLCASSEIYVRFYNEQFFGPGTRLTVL.

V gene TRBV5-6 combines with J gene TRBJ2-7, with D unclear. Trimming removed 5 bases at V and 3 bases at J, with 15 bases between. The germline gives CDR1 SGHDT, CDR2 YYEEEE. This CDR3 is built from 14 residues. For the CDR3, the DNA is TGTGCCAGCAGAAGTAGGCCTCAAAGCTACGAGCAGTACTTC. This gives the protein CASRSRPQSYEQYF.

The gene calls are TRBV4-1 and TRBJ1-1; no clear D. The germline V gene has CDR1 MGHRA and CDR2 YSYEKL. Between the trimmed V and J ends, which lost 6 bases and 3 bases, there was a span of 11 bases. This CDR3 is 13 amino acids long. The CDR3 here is CASSSRTDTEAFF. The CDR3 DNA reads TGCGCCAGCAGTTCCCGGACGGACACTGAAGCTTTCTTT.

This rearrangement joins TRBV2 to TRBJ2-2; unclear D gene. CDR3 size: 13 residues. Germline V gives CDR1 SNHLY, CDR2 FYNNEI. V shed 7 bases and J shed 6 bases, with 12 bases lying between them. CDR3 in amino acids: CASNYVVAGELFF. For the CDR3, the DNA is TGTGCCAGCAATTACGTAGTAGCCGGGGAGCTGTTTTTT.

DNA for the CDR3: TGTGCCAGCAGCTTTCCCCCCGGCAATGAGCAGTTCTTC. This translates into CASSFPPGNEQFF. The chain links TRBV7-9 to TRBJ2-1, with unresolved D. This CDR3 contains 13 residues. Germline-derived CDR1 and CDR2 are SEHNR and FQNEAQ (reference sequence). V was clipped by 3 bases and J by 6 bases, with 9 bases between them.

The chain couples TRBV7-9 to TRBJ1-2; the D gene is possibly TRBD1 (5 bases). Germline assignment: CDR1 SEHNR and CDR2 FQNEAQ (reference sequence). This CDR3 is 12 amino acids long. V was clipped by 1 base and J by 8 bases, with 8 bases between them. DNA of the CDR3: TGTGCCAGCAGCTTAGAAGGGGCCGGCTACACCTTC. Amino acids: CASSLEGAGYTF. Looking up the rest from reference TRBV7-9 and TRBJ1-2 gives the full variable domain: DTGVSQNPRHKITKRGQNVTFRCDPISEHNRLYWYRQTLGQGPEFLTYFQNEAQLEKSRLLSDRFSAERPKGSFSTLEIQRTEQGDSAMYLCASSLEGAGYTFGSGTRLTVV.

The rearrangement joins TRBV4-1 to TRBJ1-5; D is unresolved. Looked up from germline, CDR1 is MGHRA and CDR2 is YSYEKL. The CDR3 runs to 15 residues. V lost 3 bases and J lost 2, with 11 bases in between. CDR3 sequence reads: CASSQMGIGNQPQHF. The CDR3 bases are TGCGCCAGCAGCCAGATGGGAATAGGCAATCAGCCCCAGCATTTT.

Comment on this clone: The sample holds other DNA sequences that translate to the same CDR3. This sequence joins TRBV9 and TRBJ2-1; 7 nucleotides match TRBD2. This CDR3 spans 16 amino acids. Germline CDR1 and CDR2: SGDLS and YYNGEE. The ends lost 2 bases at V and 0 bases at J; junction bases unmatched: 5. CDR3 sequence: CASSVRGGSSYNEQFF. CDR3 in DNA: TGTGCCAGCAGCGTGAGGGGCGGGAGCTCCTACAATGAGCAGTTCTTC.

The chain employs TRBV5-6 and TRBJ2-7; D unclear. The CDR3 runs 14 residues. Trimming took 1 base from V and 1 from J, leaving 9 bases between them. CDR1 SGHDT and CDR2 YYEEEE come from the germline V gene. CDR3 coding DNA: TGTGCCAGCAGCTTGAAAAGGTTTTCCTACGAGCAGTACTTC. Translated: CASSLKRFSYEQYF.

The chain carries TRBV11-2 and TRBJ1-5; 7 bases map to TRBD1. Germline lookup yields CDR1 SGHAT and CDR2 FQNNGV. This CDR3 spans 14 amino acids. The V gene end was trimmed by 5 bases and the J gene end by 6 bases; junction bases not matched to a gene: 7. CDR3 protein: CASSRGTAFQPQHF. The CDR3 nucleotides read TGTGCCAGCAGCAGGGGGACAGCTTTTCAGCCCCAGCATTTT. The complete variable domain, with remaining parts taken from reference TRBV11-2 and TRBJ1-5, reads EAGVAQSPRYKIIEKRQSVAFWCNPISGHATLYWYQQILGQGPKLLIQFQNNGVVDDSQLPKDRFSAERLKGVDSTLKIQPAKLEDSAVYLCASSRGTAFQPQHFGDGTRLSIL.

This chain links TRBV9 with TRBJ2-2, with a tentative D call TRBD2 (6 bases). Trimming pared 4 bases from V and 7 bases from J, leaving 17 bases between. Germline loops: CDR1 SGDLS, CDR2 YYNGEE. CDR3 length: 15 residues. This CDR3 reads CASSPRRRADGELFF. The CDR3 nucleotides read TGTGCCAGCAGCCCCCGAAGGAGGGCTGACGGGGAGCTGTTTTTT.